Described below is a single TCR beta chain sequence and its context. Its cognate antigen is unknown. It was the roughly 130-subject validation cohort, separate from the roughly 700-subject first cohort, to which the donors belonged. Germline CDR1 and CDR2: SGHVS and FQNEAQ. V trimming: 1 base; J trimming: 6 bases; junction bases outside the gene matches: 5. The CDR3 is 15 residues long. The data are from a study of cytomegalovirus exposure and HLA in healthy donors. Study-wide results and limits: First-cohort TCR clusters tended to co-occur in the approximately 110 validation repertoires, a later analysis found. 150 or so TCR beta chains were listed as cytomegalovirus-associated.

Method: immunoSEQ multiplex PCR; TCRdb's copy keeps in-frame clones and lacks some. The data show about 160,000 clones, 88% seen once. Sample: PBMCs. V usage is TRBV7-8 and J usage is TRBJ2-3; 9 positions agree with TRBD2. This clonotype was obtained from a man aged 18 to 35 in good health and CMV-seronegative. CDR3 residues: CASSLGLAGSDTQYF. The DNA for the CDR3 is TGTGCCAGCAGCTTAGGTCTAGCGGGATCCGATACGCAGTATTTT. Full variable domain (remainder filled in from reference TRBV7-8 and TRBJ2-3): GAGVSQSPRYKVAKRGQDVALRCDPISGHVSLFWYQQALGQGPEFLTYFQNEAQLDKSGLPSDRFFAERPEGSVSTLKIQRTQQEDSAVYLCASSLGLAGSDTQYFGPGTRLTVL.